One sample yielded the 17 T cell receptor beta chains listed below, sequenced in a study of beta chain features in type 1 diabetes. Sequencing targeted expressed TCRB transcripts, as all isolated RNA had been reverse transcribed. The data were produced by immunoSEQ multiplex PCR, yet TCRdb's version contains in-frame clones alone and is incomplete. The sample consists of 450,000 to 600,000 clones, 30% of them appearing once. Sequenced material: naive CD4+ T cells from blood. The receptor source for this set is a man between 18 and 35 years old in good health.

J is TRBJ2-2 and V is TRBV13, with D uncertain. Trimming pared 3 bases from V and 3 bases from J, leaving 11 bases between. The CDR3 has 15 residues. In germline, CDR1 is PRHDT, CDR2 FYEKMQ (reference sequence). The CDR3: CASSFPRWDTGELFF. The CDR3 DNA reads TGTGCCAGCAGCTTCCCGCGCTGGGACACCGGGGAGCTGTTTTTT.

The rearrangement links TRBV30 to TRBJ1-5, with 7 bases fitting TRBD1. The CDR3 loop spans 16 amino acids. Germline CDR1 and CDR2: GTSNPN and SVGIG (reference sequence). V shed 4 bases, J shed 2 bases, and the junction held 11 bases outside the gene matches. The CDR3 region has the DNA TGTGCCTGGAACCGCCCGACAGGGATTGGCAATCAGCCCCAGCATTTT. Translated, it gives CAWNRPTGIGNQPQHF.

The CDR3 bases are TGTGCCAGCAGCTTATGGGCGGGAACCTACGAGCAGTACTTC. The encoded protein is CASSLWAGTYEQYF. The chain carries TRBV7-2 and TRBJ2-7; D is perhaps TRBD2 (6 bases). Trimming took 2 bases from V and 2 from J, leaving 10 bases between them. The CDR3 totals 14 residues. Per germline, CDR1 SGHTA and CDR2 FQGNSA.

The genes are TRBV7-2 and TRBJ2-3, with TRBD1 as a possible D gene (6 bases). The CDR3 has 14 residues. The ends were cut back, 5 bases at V and 8 bases at J, with 17 bases in the middle. From germline, CDR1 is SGHTA and CDR2 FQGNSA. The CDR3 sequence is CASSPRQALGTQYF. The DNA of the CDR3 is TGTGCCAGCAGCCCGCGACAGGCGCTCGGTACGCAGTATTTT.

The rearrangement joins TRBV4-3 to TRBJ2-6; 7 bases line up with TRBD2. The germline CDR1 and CDR2 sequences are LGHNA and YSLEER. The CDR3 sequence is 19 residues long. The trim removed 4 bases at V and 0 bases at J, leaving 12 bases unmatched. The CDR3 nucleotides are TGCGCCAGCAGCCCTAGGGACCGGGGGGAAGACTCTGGGGCCAACGTCCTGACTTTC. It specifies CASSPRDRGEDSGANVLTF.

This chain links TRBV14 with TRBJ2-3; D gene unclear. The germline V and J ends were trimmed by 4 bases and 0 bases, with 17 bases remaining between them. The CDR3 sequence is 17 residues long. Germline-derived CDR1 and CDR2 are SGHDN and FVKESK. The CDR3 protein is CASSPFWGGKSTDTQYF. The CDR3 region has the DNA TGTGCCAGCAGCCCCTTTTGGGGTGGGAAAAGCACAGATACGCAGTATTTT.

V is TRBV18 and J is TRBJ2-7, with TRBD1 matching over 8 bases. The CDR3 totals 14 residues. CDR1 is KGHSH and CDR2 is LQKENI in the germline V gene. V dropped 2 bases and J dropped 5; count of bases not matched to a gene: 5. CDR3 DNA: TGTGCCAGCTCACCAGTACAGGGGGAGAACGAGCAGTACTTC. Encoded protein: CASSPVQGENEQYF.

This clone was seen a single time. The V call is TRBV9, the J call TRBJ1-1, with TRBD1 matching 7 bases. V was clipped by 3 bases and J by 0 bases; unmatched bases: 5. Germline CDR1 reads SGDLS; CDR2 reads YYNGEE. The CDR3 is 15 amino acids. CDR3 nucleotide sequence: TGTGCCAGCAGCGCTCGGGGACAGATGAACACTGAAGCTTTCTTT. Amino acid sequence: CASSARGQMNTEAFF.

The chain uses TRBV7-2 and TRBJ2-3, with 13 bases matching TRBD2. From germline, CDR1 is SGHTA and CDR2 FQGNSA. This CDR3 is built from 18 residues. J was trimmed by 2 bases and V by 1 base; bases with no gene match: 6. CDR3 in DNA: TGTGCCAGCAGCTTAGTGACTAGCGGGAGGCCCCTCACAGATACGCAGTATTTT. Its translation: CASSLVTSGRPLTDTQYF. Drawing the rest from reference TRBV7-2 and TRBJ2-3, the complete variable domain is GAGVSQSPSNKVTEKGKDVELRCDPISGHTALYWYRQSLGQGLEFLIYFQGNSAPDKSGLPSDRFSAERTGGSVSTLTIQRTQQEDSAVYLCASSLVTSGRPLTDTQYFGPGTRLTVL.

This chain links TRBV27 with TRBJ2-1; no clear D gene. This CDR3 is built from 13 residues. The germline CDR1 and CDR2 sequences are MNHEY and SMNVEV (reference sequence). Trimming stripped 5 bases from V and 2 bases from J, with 7 bases between. CDR3 amino acids: CASSRVAYNEQFF. Written as DNA, the CDR3 is TGTGCCAGCAGTCGTGTTGCCTACAATGAGCAGTTCTTC.

The chain employs TRBV30 and TRBJ2-7; D possibly corresponds to TRBD2 (7 bases). V was cut by 3 bases and J by 2 bases, with 14 bases left in between. The length of the CDR3 is 14 residues. Germline lookup yields CDR1 GTSNPN and CDR2 SVGIG (reference sequence). The CDR3 region has the DNA TGTGCCTGGAGCTTAGGGAGGGGGGCCTACGAGCAGTACTTC. It yields the protein CAWSLGRGAYEQYF.

The rearrangement links TRBV7-2 to TRBJ2-1; D is possibly TRBD2 (6 bases). The germline V gene has CDR1 SGHTA and CDR2 FQGNSA. Trimming removed 11 bases at V and 6 bases at J, with 14 bases between. CDR3 length: 12 residues. As DNA, the CDR3 is TGTGCCGCCGGGGGACGGGGCAATGAGCAGTTCTTC. Its translation: CAAGGRGNEQFF.

The chain employs TRBV29-1 and TRBJ2-5; the D gene is possibly TRBD1 (6 bases). In germline, CDR1 is SQVTM, CDR2 ANQGSEA. The CDR3 is made up of 13 amino acids. V lost 4 bases and J 5 bases, leaving 14 bases between the germline ends. The CDR3 region has the DNA TGCAGCGTTGTAAGGGGGTCCGGGGAGACCCAGTACTTC. Translated, it gives CSVVRGSGETQYF.

This clone occurred a few times. The rearrangement uses TRBV30 and TRBJ2-1; TRBD1 is a possible D gene (6 bases). From germline, CDR1 is GTSNPN and CDR2 SVGIG (reference sequence). The CDR3 consists of 16 residues. The V gene lost 4 bases and the J gene lost 4 bases, with 20 bases spanning the gap. CDR3 residues: CAWILIWGPLYNEQFF. CDR3 coding DNA: TGTGCCTGGATCCTCATCTGGGGGCCACTATACAATGAGCAGTTCTTC.

In regard to this clone: The same CDR3 can be traced to other DNA sequences in this sample. The chain employs TRBV20-1 and TRBJ2-5; no firm D call. The germline V gene encodes CDR1 DFQATT and CDR2 SNEGSKA (reference sequence). The CDR3 extends over 11 amino acids. Deletions cut 2 bases from V and 2 bases from J, with 3 bases between. CDR3 nucleotide sequence: TGCAGTGCTAGACAGCAAGAGACCCAGTACTTC. Its protein product is CSARQQETQYF.

This clone was counted a few times. This chain connects TRBV4-3 to TRBJ2-2; D gene uncertain. The CDR3 consists of 14 residues. Germline assignment: CDR1 LGHNA and CDR2 YSLEER. Trimming left V 3 bases short and J 7 bases short, with 12 bases between. This chain's CDR3 is CASSHPPSGGELFF. In DNA form, the CDR3 reads TGCGCCAGCAGCCACCCCCCTAGTGGCGGGGAGCTGTTTTTT.

This clone was found a few times. The CDR3 reads CASSLVWRGTAYEQYF. The CDR3 DNA is TGTGCCAGCAGCTTAGTATGGCGGGGAACGGCCTACGAGCAGTACTTC. This sequence joins TRBV7-2 and TRBJ2-7; tentatively, D is TRBD2 (6 bases). This CDR3 is built from 16 residues. From germline, CDR1 is SGHTA and CDR2 FQGNSA. V gave up 1 base and J gave up 2 bases, with 15 bases separating them.